One T cell receptor beta chain is described in this entry. No cognate antigen has been identified for it. A read error may produce the germline difference seen at one junction end. Per the germline V gene, SGHVS is the CDR1 and FNYEAQ is the CDR2. Counted from cysteine to phenylalanine, this CDR3 has 15 amino acids. Left in the record is the CDR3 DNA by itself, 45 bases read in frame from the first base. The data were taken from a study of blood T cell repertoires in COVID-19 (dated by TCRdb to the early 2020s). Context from the whole study: Samples covering the acute and convalescent phases of COVID-19 were provided by collaborators in the United States, Italy and Spain. Subjects who had been exposed to COVID-19, were actively infected with it, or had recovered from it provided the deeply sampled blood TCRbeta repertoires that made up the dataset. Nearly every sample came with metadata listing a de-identified subject ID, COVID-19 status, age in years and sex. HLA class I and class II types, where available, came from metadata supplied by the sample provider rather than from assay-based typing. The prospective study material was composed of cDNA or gDNA derived from T cells, B-cell-depleted T cells, or PBMCs. The repertoires were made available in a free public database intended to serve as a resource for research on the immune response to SARS-CoV-2. Samples were obtained from the ongoing ImmuneRACE study (first 160 participants) and from 1,254 subjects provided by 6 global collaborators.

TCRbeta CDR3 regions were amplified from genomic DNA using the immunoSEQ Assay, a bias-controlled multiplex PCR. The authors processed their data as follows. Within the assay, amplification of reference gene primers was used to estimate how many nucleated cells each sample contained. Sequence reads were collapsed and filtered to measure the absolute abundance of every unique TCRbeta CDR3 rearrangement. For each sample, productive Simpson clonality was calculated as the square root of Simpson's diversity index across productive rearrangements. The immuneACCESS repertoire file appears here via TCRdb, limited to in-frame rearrangements. These files lack a portion of the clones; in checked studies, under half of the deficit traces to unresolved V genes, and the cause of the others is not known. V and J calls and clone size are copied from that table; D and trimming were computed from the DNA. The sample table holds 120,000 to 150,000 clones, of which 84% were seen once. The biggest ten clones account for 3% to 4% of the sample.

What the work shows at the level of the full study, not this receptor alone: The amount of clinical and demographic metadata varied by source and participant and was provided uncurated.

Participants in the prospective study were aged roughly 18 to 89 years, lived in some 24 United States geographic areas, and enrolled through a virtual design. Cohort assignment in the prospective study relied on participant-reported clinical history from a screening survey and a study questionnaire. Each participant in the prospective study had whole blood, serum and a nasopharyngeal or oropharyngeal swab collected by mobile phlebotomists. Additional blood draws and questionnaires over an approximately 2-month period could optionally be provided by prospective study participants. Blood samples from the prospective study were shipped frozen or at room temperature prior to DNA extraction.

The chain couples TRBV7-6 to TRBJ1-1, with the D gene too uncertain to name. The receptor's source is a woman aged 50 to 60 with acute COVID-19. Input material: PBMCs or T cells enriched from blood (not recorded which). The sequenced DNA is TGTGCCAGCAGCCCAACGACACTTCAGAACAGTGAAGCTTTCTTT. It codes for CASSPTTLQNSEAFF.